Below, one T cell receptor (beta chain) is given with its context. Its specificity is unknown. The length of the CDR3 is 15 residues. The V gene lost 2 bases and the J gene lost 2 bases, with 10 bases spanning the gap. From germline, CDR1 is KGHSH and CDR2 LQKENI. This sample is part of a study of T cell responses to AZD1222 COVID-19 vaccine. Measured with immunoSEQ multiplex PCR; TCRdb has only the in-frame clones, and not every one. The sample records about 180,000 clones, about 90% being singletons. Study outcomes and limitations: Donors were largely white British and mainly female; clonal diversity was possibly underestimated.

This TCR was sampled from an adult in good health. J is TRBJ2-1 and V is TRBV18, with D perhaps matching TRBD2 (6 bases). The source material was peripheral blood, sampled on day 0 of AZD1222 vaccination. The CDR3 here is CASSPGGTPYNEQFF. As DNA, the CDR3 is TGTGCCAGCTCACCAGGAGGGACGCCCTACAATGAGCAGTTCTTC.